Below, one TCR beta chain is given with its context. These data originate in a study of CD8+ T cells in alopecia areata. Specified treatment: oral pan-JAK inhibitor, 5-10 mg twice daily. The CDR3 extends over 13 amino acids. The ends were cut back, 5 bases at V and 4 bases at J, with 12 bases in the middle. CDR1 and CDR2 (germline): SGHRS, YFSETQ. Extracted RNA was reverse transcribed, and the resulting cDNA served as sequencing template. This table comes from immunoSEQ multiplex PCR, and its TCRdb copy is limited to in-frame clones, with some not included. The sample lists 150,000 to 200,000 clones; 64% were seen once.

This sequence originates from a human donor with alopecia areata. This rearrangement joins TRBV5-1 to TRBJ1-2, with D possibly being TRBD1 (6 bases). This sample comprised CD4+ T cells sorted from blood, obtained around week 50, from a patient treated with tofacitinib. In DNA form, the CDR3 reads TGCGCCAGCAGTGAGCCGGGGGCCTATGGCTACACCTTC. Its translation is CASSEPGAYGYTF. Supplemented by reference TRBV5-1 and TRBJ1-2, the full variable domain reads KAGVTQTPRYLIKTRGQQVTLSCSPISGHRSVSWYQQTPGQGLQFLFEYFSETQRNKGNFPGRFSGRQFSNSRSEMNVSTLELGDSALYLCASSEPGAYGYTFGSGTRLTVV.